This T cell receptor beta chain was sequenced for a study of blood T cell repertoires in COVID-19. Whole-study context: From the United States, Italy and Spain came samples of acute and convalescent COVID-19. T cells, B-cell-depleted T cells, or PBMCs provided the cDNA or gDNA that served as material.

V trimming: 0 bases; J trimming: 3 bases; junction bases outside the gene matches: 5. This CDR3 region has 17 residues. Germline V lookup: CDR1 SGHTA, CDR2 FQGNSA. As handled by the study authors: For nucleated cells, counts were estimated from reference gene primer amplification. Generated by immunoSEQ multiplex PCR, the TCRdb table keeps only in-frame clones and is missing some. V and J calls and clone size follow that table, whereas D and trimming were derived from the DNA. The data show 150,000 to 200,000 clones, 85% to 90% seen once. The material sequenced was peripheral blood. The sequence came from a man in his 70s with active or convalescent COVID-19. The V call is TRBV7-2, the J call TRBJ2-1; 10 nucleotides align to TRBD2. CDR3 region: CASSLAGKREGYNEQFF. The CDR3 DNA sequence: TGTGCCAGCAGCTTAGCGGGGAAGCGGGAGGGCTACAATGAGCAGTTCTTC.